The rows below give T cell receptor beta chains drawn from one sample of a study of CD8 T cells in ankylosing spondylitis. TCRdb reanalysed the 5' RACE reads using MiXCR and keeps one entry per CDR3 protein. The sample consists of 700,000 to 1,000,000 distinct CDR3 sequences, 10% to 15% of them appearing once. The specimen sequenced was blood, either unsorted or a sorted T cell fraction (not recorded which). These receptors were obtained from a male donor with ankylosing spondylitis. Both conserved end residues are part of each CDR3. D genes are given only for firm matches. For some rows the clone size is stated as once, few or many, or as a class when expanded; others skip it.

d_call: -; j_call: TRBJ2-3; clone_size: few; v_call: TRBV5-5; cdr3_nt: TGTGCCAGCCAGGGACCAGGCACAGATACGCAGTATTTT; cdr3_aa: CASQGPGTDTQYF
d_call: TRBD2; j_call: TRBJ2-1; clone_size: few; v_call: TRBV24-1; cdr3_nt: TGTGCCACCAGTGACCCCGGGGGAGCGGGAATCGCCTACAATGAGCAGTTCTTC; cdr3_aa: CATSDPGGAGIAYNEQFF
d_call: TRBD1; j_call: TRBJ2-1; clone_size: many; v_call: TRBV5-1; cdr3_nt: TGCGCCAGCAGCACCCTTATTTCGGGACAGGGGTACAATGAGCAGTTCTTC; cdr3_aa: CASSTLISGQGYNEQFF
d_call: -; j_call: TRBJ2-1; clone_size: many; v_call: TRBV20-1; cdr3_nt: TGCAGTGCTCAGTACAATGAGCAGTTCTTC; cdr3_aa: CSAQYNEQFF
d_call: -; j_call: TRBJ1-1; clone_size: -; v_call: TRBV20-1; cdr3_nt: TGCAGTGCTGGCACGGTGGGCACTGAAGCTTTCTTT; cdr3_aa: CSAGTVGTEAFF
d_call: TRBD1; j_call: TRBJ1-3; clone_size: few; v_call: TRBV4-2; cdr3_nt: TGTGCCAGCAGCCAAACCGGGACAGGCGCCTCTGGAAACACCATATATTTT; cdr3_aa: CASSQTGTGASGNTIYF
d_call: -; j_call: TRBJ1-5; clone_size: few; v_call: TRBV7-9; cdr3_nt: TGTGCCAGCACTTCCGGCAGGGAAGGACAGCCCCAGCATTTT; cdr3_aa: CASTSGREGQPQHF
d_call: TRBD2; j_call: TRBJ2-3; clone_size: few; v_call: TRBV7-2; cdr3_nt: TGTGCCAGCAGCCGAAGCGGGATCACAGATACGCAGTATTTT; cdr3_aa: CASSRSGITDTQYF
d_call: -; j_call: TRBJ2-5; clone_size: -; v_call: TRBV30; cdr3_nt: TGTGCCCGTTTCGAGTTCAGAGGTAGACTAAATAAAGAGACCCAGTACTTC; cdr3_aa: CARFEFRGRLNKETQYF
d_call: -; j_call: TRBJ1-2; clone_size: few; v_call: TRBV5-1; cdr3_nt: TGCGCCAGCAGCTTGGACAGGGTAGAAGGCTACACCTTC; cdr3_aa: CASSLDRVEGYTF
d_call: -; j_call: TRBJ2-1; clone_size: -; v_call: TRBV11-1; cdr3_nt: TGTGCCAGCAGCTTAGGCCGGAGGGGGGGGAGCTCCTACAATGAGCAGTTCTTC; cdr3_aa: CASSLGRRGGSSYNEQFF
d_call: -; j_call: TRBJ2-7; clone_size: many; v_call: TRBV27; cdr3_nt: TGTGCCAGCAGCGGAGGGGTCTCTTACGAGCAGTACTTC; cdr3_aa: CASSGGVSYEQYF
d_call: TRBD1; j_call: TRBJ2-2; clone_size: few; v_call: TRBV27; cdr3_nt: TGTGCCAGCAGTTCCTCCGGCACAGGGGGGTACGGGGAGCTGTTTTTT; cdr3_aa: CASSSSGTGGYGELFF
d_call: -; j_call: TRBJ2-5; clone_size: -; v_call: TRBV20-1; cdr3_nt: TGCAGTGCTAGGGCCGGGACAACGGCGCGGTTCGAGACCCAGTACTTC; cdr3_aa: CSARAGTTARFETQYF
d_call: -; j_call: TRBJ2-1; clone_size: -; v_call: TRBV5-1; cdr3_nt: TGCGCCAGCAGCTTGGCCAAGGGAACTTTACACAATGAGCAGTTCTTC; cdr3_aa: CASSLAKGTLHNEQFF
d_call: -; j_call: TRBJ1-2; clone_size: -; v_call: TRBV7-9; cdr3_nt: TGTGCCAGCAGCTTAAAGACTAACTATGGCTACACCTTC; cdr3_aa: CASSLKTNYGYTF
d_call: -; j_call: TRBJ2-3; clone_size: -; v_call: TRBV5-1; cdr3_nt: TGCGCCAGCAGCGCTTCAGGCCTCTCACACACAGATACGCAGTATTTT; cdr3_aa: CASSASGLSHTDTQYF